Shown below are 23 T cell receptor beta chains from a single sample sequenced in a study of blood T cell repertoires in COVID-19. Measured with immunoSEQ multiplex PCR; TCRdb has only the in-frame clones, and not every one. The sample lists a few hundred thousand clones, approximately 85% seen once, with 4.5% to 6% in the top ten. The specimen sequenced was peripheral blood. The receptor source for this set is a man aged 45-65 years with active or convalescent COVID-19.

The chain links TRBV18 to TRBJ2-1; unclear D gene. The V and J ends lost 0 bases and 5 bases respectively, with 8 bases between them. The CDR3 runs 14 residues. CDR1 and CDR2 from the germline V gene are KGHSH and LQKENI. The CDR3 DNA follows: TGTGCCAGCTCACCACCGAACAGCCACAATGAGCAGTTCTTC. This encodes CASSPPNSHNEQFF.

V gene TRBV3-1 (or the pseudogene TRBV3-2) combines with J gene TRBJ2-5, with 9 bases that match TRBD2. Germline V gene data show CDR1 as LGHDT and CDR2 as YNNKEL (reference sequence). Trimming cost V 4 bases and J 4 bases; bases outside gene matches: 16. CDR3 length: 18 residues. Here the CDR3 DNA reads TGTGCCAGCAGCCTCAGGGGGAGTAGCGGGAGCTGGGGAGAGACCCAGTACTTC. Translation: CASSLRGSSGSWGETQYF.

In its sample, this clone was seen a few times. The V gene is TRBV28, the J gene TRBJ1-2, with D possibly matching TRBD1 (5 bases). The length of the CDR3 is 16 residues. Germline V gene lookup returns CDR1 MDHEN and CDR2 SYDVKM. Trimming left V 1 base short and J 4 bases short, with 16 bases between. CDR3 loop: CASSLFRPGGSYGYTF. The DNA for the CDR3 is TGTGCCAGCAGTTTATTTCGTCCGGGGGGGTCCTATGGCTACACCTTC.

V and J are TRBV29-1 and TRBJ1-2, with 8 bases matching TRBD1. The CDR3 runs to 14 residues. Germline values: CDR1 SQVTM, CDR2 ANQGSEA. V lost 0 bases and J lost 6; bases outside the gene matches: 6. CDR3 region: CSVEDPDRGDGYTF. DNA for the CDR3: TGCAGCGTTGAAGATCCTGACAGGGGCGATGGCTACACCTTC. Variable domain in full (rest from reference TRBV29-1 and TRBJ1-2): SAVISQKPSRDICQRGTSLTIQCQVDSQVTMMFWYRQQPGQSLTLIATANQGSEATYESGFVIDKFPISRPNLTFSTLTVSNMSPEDSSIYLCSVEDPDRGDGYTFGSGTRLTVV.

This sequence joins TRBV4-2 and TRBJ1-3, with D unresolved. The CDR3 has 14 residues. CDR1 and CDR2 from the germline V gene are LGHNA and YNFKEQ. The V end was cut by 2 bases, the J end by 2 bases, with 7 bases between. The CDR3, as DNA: TGTGCCAGCAGCCAAACCGGTCCTGGAAACACCATATATTTT. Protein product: CASSQTGPGNTIYF.

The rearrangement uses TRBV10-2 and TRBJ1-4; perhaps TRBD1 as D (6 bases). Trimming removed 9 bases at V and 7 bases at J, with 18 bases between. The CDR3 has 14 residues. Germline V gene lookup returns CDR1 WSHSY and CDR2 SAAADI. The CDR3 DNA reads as TGCGCCAGTACAGAACAGGGACATGGTGAAAAACTGTTTTTT. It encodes CASTEQGHGEKLFF.

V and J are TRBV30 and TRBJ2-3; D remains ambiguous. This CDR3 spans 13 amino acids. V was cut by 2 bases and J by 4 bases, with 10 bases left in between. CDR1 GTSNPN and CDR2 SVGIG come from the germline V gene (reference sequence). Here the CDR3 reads CAWSPPHSDTQYF. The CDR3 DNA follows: TGTGCCTGGAGTCCCCCCCATTCAGATACGCAGTATTTT. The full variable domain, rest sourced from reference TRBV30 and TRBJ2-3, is SQTIHQWPATLVQPVGSPLSLECTVEGTSNPNLYWYRQAAGRGLQLLFYSVGIGQISSEVPQNLSASRPQDRQFILSSKKLLLSDSGFYLCAWSPPHSDTQYFGPGTRLTVL.

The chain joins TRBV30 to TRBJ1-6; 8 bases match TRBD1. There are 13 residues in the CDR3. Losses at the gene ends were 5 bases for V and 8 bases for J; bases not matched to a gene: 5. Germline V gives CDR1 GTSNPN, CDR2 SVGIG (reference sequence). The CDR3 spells CAWLQGAHSPLHF. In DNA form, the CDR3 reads TGTGCCTGGCTTCAGGGGGCGCATTCACCCCTCCACTTT.

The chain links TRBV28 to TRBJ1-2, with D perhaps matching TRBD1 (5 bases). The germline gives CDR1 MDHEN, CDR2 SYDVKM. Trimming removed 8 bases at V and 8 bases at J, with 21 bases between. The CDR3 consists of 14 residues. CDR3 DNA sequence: TGTGCCAGCGGATCTCAGGGTGTATTTCGGGGCTACACCTTC. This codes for CASGSQGVFRGYTF.

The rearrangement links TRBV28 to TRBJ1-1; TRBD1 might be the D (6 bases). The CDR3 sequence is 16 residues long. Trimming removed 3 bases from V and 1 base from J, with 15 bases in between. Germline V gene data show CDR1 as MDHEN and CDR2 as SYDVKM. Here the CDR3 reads CASSFLGASQNTEAFF. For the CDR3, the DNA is TGTGCCAGCAGTTTTTTGGGGGCATCCCAGAACACTGAAGCTTTCTTT. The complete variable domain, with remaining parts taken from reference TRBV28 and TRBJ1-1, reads DVKVTQSSRYLVKRTGEKVFLECVQDMDHENMFWYRQDPGLGLRLIYFSYDVKMKEKGDIPEGYSVSREKKERFSLILESASTNQTSMYLCASSFLGASQNTEAFFGQGTRLTVV.

CDR3 sequence: CASSPSGGPQETQYF. In DNA, the CDR3 is TGTGCCAGCAGCCCTTCGGGGGGCCCACAAGAGACCCAGTACTTC. V gene TRBV5-4 combines with J gene TRBJ2-5; the D gene is possibly TRBD2 (7 bases). Looked up from germline, CDR1 is SGHNT and CDR2 is YYREEE (reference sequence). V lost 4 bases to trimming and J lost 2 bases, with 15 bases between them. The CDR3 runs 15 residues.

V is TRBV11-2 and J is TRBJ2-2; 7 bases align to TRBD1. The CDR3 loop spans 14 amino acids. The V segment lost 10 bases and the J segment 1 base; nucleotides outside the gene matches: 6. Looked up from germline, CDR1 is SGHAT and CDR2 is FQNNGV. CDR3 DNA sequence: TGTGCCACCAAGGGACAGTTGAACACCGGGGAGCTGTTTTTT. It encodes CATKGQLNTGELFF.

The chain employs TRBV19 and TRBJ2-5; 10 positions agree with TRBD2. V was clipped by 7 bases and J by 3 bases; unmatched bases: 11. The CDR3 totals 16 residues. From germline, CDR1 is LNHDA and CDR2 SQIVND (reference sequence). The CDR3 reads CASKEGLAGAEETQYF. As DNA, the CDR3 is TGTGCCAGTAAGGAAGGGCTAGCGGGAGCTGAAGAGACCCAGTACTTC. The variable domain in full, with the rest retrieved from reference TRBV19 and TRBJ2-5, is DGGITQSPKYLFRKEGQNVTLSCEQNLNHDAMYWYRQDPGQGLRLIYYSQIVNDFQKGDIAEGYSVSREKKESFPLTVTSAQKNPTAFYLCASKEGLAGAEETQYFGPGTRLLVL.

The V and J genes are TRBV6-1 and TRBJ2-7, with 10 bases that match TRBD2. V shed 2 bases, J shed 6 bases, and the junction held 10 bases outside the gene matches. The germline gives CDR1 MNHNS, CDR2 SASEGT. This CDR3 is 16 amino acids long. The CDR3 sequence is CASSEMPSGRAIEQYF. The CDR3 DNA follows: TGTGCCAGCAGTGAAATGCCCAGCGGGAGGGCCATCGAGCAGTACTTC.

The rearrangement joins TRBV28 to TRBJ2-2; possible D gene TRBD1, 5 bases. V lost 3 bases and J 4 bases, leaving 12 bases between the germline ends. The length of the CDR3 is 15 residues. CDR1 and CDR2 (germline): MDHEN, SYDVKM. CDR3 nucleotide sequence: TGTGCCAGCAGTTTGGGCAGGGTGGGCACCGGGGAGCTGTTTTTT. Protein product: CASSLGRVGTGELFF.

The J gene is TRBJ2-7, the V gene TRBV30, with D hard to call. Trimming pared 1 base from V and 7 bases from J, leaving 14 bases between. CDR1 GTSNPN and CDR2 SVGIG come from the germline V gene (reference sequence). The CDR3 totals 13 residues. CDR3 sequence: CAWSENNLREQYF. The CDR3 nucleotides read TGTGCCTGGAGTGAAAACAACCTCAGGGAGCAGTACTTC.

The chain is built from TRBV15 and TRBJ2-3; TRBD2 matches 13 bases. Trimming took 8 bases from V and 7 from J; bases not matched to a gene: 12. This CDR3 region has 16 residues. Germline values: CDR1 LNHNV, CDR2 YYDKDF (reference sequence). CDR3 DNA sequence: TGTGCCACCGCCGGCTGGACTAGCGGGAGTTCATATACGCAGTATTTT. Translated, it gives CATAGWTSGSSYTQYF.

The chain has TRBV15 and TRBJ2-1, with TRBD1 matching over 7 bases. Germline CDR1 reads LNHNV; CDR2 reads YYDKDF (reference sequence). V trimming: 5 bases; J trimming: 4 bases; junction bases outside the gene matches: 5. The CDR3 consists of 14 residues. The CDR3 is CATSEQGKYNEQFF. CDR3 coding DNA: TGTGCCACCAGCGAACAGGGGAAGTACAATGAGCAGTTCTTC.

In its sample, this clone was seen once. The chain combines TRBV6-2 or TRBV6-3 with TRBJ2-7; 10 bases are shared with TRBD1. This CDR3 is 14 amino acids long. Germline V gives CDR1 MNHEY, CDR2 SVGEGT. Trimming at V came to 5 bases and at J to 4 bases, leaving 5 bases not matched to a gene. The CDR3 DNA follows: TGTGCCAGCAGTCCCCCGGACAGGGGGTACGAGCAGTACTTC. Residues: CASSPPDRGYEQYF.

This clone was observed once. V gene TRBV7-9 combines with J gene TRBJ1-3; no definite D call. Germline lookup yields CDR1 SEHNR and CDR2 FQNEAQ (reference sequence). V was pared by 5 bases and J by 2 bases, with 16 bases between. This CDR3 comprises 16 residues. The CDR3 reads CASSPLGGLPGNTIYF. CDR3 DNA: TGTGCCAGCAGCCCATTGGGAGGACTCCCTGGAAACACCATATATTTT.

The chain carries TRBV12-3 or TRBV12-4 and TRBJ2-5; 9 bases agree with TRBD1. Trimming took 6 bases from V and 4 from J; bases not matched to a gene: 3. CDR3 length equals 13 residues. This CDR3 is CASRGQGLETQYF. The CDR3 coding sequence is TGTGCCAGCAGGGGACAGGGCTTAGAGACCCAGTACTTC.

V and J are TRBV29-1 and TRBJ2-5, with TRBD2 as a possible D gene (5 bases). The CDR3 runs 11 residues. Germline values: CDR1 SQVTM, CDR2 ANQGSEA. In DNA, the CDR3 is TGCAGTTACCGGGGCCAAGAGACCCAGTACTTC. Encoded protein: CSYRGQETQYF. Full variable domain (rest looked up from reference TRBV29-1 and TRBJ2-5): SAVISQKPSRDICQRGTSLTIQCQVDSQVTMMFWYRQQPGQSLTLIATANQGSEATYESGFVIDKFPISRPNLTFSTLTVSNMSPEDSSIYLCSYRGQETQYFGPGTRLLVL.

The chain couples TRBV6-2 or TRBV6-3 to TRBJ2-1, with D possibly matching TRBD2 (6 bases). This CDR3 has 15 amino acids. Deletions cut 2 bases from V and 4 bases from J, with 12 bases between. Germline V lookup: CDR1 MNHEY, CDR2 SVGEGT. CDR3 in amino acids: CASSYVAEGYNEQFF. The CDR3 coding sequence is TGTGCCAGCAGTTACGTAGCGGAGGGGTACAATGAGCAGTTCTTC.